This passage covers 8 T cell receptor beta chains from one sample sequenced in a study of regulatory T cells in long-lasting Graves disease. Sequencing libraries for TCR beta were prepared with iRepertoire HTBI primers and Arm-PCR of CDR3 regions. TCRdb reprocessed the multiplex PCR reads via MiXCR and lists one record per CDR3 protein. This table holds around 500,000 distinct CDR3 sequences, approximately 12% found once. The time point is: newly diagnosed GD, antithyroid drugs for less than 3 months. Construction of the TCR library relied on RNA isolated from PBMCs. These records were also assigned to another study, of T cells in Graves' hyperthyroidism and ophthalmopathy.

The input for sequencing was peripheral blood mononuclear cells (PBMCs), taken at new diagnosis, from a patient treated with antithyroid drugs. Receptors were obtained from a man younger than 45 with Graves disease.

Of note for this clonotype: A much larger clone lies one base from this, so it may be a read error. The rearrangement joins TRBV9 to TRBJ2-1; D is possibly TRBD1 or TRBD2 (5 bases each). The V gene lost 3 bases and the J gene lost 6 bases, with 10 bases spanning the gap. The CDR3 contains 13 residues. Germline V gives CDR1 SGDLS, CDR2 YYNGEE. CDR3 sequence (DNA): TGTGCCAGCAGCGGGGGACCCGGCAATGAGCAGTTCTTC. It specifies CASSGGPGNEQFF. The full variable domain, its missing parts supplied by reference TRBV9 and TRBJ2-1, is DSGVTQTPKHLITATGQRVTLRCSPRSGDLSVYWYQQSLDQGLQFLIQYYNGEERAKGNILERFSAQQFPDLHSELNLSSLELGDSALYFCASSGGPGNEQFFGPGTRLTVL.

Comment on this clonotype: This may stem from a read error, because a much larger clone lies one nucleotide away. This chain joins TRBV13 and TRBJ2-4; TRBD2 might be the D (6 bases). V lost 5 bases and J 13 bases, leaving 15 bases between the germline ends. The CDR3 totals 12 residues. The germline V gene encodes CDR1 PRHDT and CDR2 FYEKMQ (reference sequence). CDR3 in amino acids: CASSGSSDEQYF. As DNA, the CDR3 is TGTGCCAGCAGCGGCTCTAGCGATGAGCAGTACTTC.

DNA of the CDR3: TGTGCCAGCAGTAGTGTGACTAGCGGGAGAAATGAGCAGTTCTTC. It translates to CASSSVTSGRNEQFF. The rearrangement links TRBV6-1 to TRBJ2-1, with 12 bases identical to TRBD2. The CDR3 has 15 amino acids. The V and J ends lost 5 bases and 7 bases, in that order; junction bases with no gene match: 6. CDR1 and CDR2 (germline): MNHNS, SASEGT.

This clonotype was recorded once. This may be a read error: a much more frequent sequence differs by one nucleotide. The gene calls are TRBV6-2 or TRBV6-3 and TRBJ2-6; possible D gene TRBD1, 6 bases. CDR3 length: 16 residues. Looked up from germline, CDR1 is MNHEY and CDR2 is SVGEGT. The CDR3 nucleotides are TGTGCCAGCAGTTATAGGGGGTCCTCTGGGGCCATCGTCCTGACTTTC. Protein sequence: CASSYRGSSGAIVLTF.

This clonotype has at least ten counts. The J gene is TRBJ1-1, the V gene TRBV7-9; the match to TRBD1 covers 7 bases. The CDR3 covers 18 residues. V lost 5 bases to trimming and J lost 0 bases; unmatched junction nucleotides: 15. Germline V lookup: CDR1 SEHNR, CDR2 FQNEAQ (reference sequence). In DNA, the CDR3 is TGTGCCAGCAGCAACCGACACAGGGGACCGCTCGTGAACACTGAAGCTTTCTTT. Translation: CASSNRHRGPLVNTEAFF. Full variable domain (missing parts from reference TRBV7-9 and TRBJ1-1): DTGVSQNPRHKITKRGQNVTFRCDPISEHNRLYWYRQTLGQGPEFLTYFQNEAQLEKSRLLSDRFSAERPKGSFSTLEIQRTEQGDSAMYLCASSNRHRGPLVNTEAFFGQGTRLTVV.

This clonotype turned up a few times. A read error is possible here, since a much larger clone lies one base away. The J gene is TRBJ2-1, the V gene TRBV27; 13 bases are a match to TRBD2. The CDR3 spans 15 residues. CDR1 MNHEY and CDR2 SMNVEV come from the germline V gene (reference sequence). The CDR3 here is CASSYTGTSGVEQLF. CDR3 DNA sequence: TGTGCCAGCAGCTACACCGGGACTAGCGGGGTTGAGCAGCTCTTC.

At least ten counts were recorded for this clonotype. Here the CDR3 DNA reads TGTGCCAGCAATCGACAGGAGGCAAACTCTGAAGCTTTCTTT. Translation gives CASNRQEANSEAFF. This rearrangement joins TRBV6-1 to TRBJ1-1; tentatively, D is TRBD1 (6 bases). V dropped 7 bases and J dropped 6 bases, with 18 bases sitting between them. Germline V lookup: CDR1 MNHNS, CDR2 SASEGT. The CDR3 totals 14 residues.

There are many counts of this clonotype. DNA of the CDR3: TGTGCCAGCAGTAGGGACGCACCGTTTGGTAGCCGGGAGACCCAGTACTTC. It is translated as CASSRDAPFGSRETQYF. The rearrangement joins TRBV28 to TRBJ2-5; possibly TRBD1 or TRBD2 for D (5 bases each). Germline V gives CDR1 MDHEN, CDR2 SYDVKM. The CDR3 is 17 amino acids. Trimming pared 5 bases from V and 5 bases from J, leaving 24 bases between.